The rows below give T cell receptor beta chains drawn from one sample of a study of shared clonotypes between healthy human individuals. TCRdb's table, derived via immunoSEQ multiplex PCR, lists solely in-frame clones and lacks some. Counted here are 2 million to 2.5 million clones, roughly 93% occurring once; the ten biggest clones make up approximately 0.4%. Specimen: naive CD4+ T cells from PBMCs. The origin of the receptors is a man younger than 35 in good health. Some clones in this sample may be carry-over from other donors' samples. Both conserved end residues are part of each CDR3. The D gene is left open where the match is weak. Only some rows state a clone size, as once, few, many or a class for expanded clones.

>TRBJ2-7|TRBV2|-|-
CASSEAKGGEQYF
TGTGCCAGCAGTGAAGCAAAGGGCGGCGAGCAGTACTTC
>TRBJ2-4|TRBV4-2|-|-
CASSQGDIQYF
TGTGCCAGCAGCCAGGGGGACATTCAGTACTTC
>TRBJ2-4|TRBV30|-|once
CASGRTNIQYF
TGTGCCTCGGGGAGGACAAACATTCAGTACTTC
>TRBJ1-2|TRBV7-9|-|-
CASSPGRVAWDYGYTF
TGTGCCAGCAGCCCCGGGCGGGTCGCATGGGACTATGGCTACACCTTC
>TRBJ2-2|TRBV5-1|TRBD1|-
CASSQYRGTGELFF
TGCGCCAGCAGTCAATACAGGGGGACCGGGGAGCTGTTTTTT
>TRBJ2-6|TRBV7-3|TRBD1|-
CASRTGSSGANVLTF
TGTGCCAGCCGGACAGGGAGCTCTGGGGCCAACGTCCTGACTTTC
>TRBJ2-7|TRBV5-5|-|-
CASSLAGSGDREQYF
TGTGCCAGCAGCTTGGCGGGGTCGGGAGACCGGGAGCAGTACTTC
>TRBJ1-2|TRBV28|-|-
CATYWQSVEFYGYTF
TGTGCCACATACTGGCAATCCGTGGAATTTTATGGCTACACCTTC
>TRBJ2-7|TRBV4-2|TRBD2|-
CASSQVGGVAYEQYF
TGTGCCAGCAGCCAAGTGGGAGGGGTTGCCTACGAGCAGTACTTC
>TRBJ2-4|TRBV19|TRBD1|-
CASSVGQGKAKNIQYF
TGTGCCAGTAGTGTCGGACAGGGAAAAGCCAAAAACATTCAGTACTTC
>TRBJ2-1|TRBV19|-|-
CASSIEPHGGEQFF
TGTGCCAGTAGTATAGAACCACACGGGGGTGAGCAGTTCTTC
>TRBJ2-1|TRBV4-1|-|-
CASSLTLGDSYNEQFF
TGCGCCAGCAGCCTTACCCTAGGGGATTCCTACAATGAGCAGTTCTTC
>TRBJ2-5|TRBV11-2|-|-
CASSSQAAGLQTQYF
TGTGCCAGCAGCTCCCAGGCCGCTGGTCTACAGACCCAGTACTTC
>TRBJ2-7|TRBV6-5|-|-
CASSYYQSVGEQYF
TGTGCCAGCAGTTACTATCAAAGCGTGGGCGAGCAGTACTTC
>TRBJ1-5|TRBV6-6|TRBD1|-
CASSAGGGQPQHF
TGTGCCAGCAGTGCAGGGGGAGGGCAGCCCCAGCATTTT
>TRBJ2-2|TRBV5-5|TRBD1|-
CASSPLTGTGELFF
TGTGCCAGCAGCCCCTTGACAGGGACCGGGGAGCTGTTTTTT
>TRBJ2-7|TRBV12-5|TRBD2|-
CASGLSGTSGQYF
TGTGCTAGTGGTTTGAGCGGCACTAGCGGGCAGTACTTC
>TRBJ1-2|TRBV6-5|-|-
CASSPGWIYGYTF
TGTGCCAGCAGTCCAGGGTGGATCTATGGCTACACCTTC
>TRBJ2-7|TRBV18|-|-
CASSRVRGRYEQYF
TGTGCCAGCTCACGGGTTCGGGGTAGGTACGAGCAGTACTTC
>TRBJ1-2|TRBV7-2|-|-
CASSLVGGLNYGYTF
TGTGCCAGCAGCTTAGTAGGGGGGCTGAACTATGGCTACACCTTC
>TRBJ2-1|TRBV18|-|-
CASSQDQSSYNEQFF
TGTGCCAGCTCACAGGACCAAAGCTCCTACAATGAGCAGTTCTTC
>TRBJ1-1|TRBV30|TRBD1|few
CAWSVQGSNTEAFF
TGTGCCTGGAGTGTACAGGGGTCAAACACTGAAGCTTTCTTT
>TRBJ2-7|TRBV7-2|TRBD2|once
CASSLRPTSGILPYEQYF
TGTGCCAGCAGCCTCCGTCCGACTAGCGGGATCCTCCCGTACGAGCAGTACTTC
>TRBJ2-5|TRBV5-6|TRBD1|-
CASSFSRGQTQYF
TGTGCCAGCAGCTTCTCCAGGGGGCAGACCCAGTACTTC
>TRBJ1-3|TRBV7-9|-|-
CASSYRWETGNTIYF
TGTGCCAGCAGCTACCGGTGGGAAACTGGAAACACCATATATTTT
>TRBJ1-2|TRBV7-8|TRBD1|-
CASSADRGPFRGYTF
TGTGCCAGCAGCGCGGACAGGGGGCCGTTTCGTGGCTACACCTTC
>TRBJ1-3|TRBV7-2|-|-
CASSLGQGAGNTIYF
TGTGCCAGCAGCTTAGGGCAAGGGGCTGGAAACACCATATATTTT